This TCR beta chain originates from a study of T cells in Graves' hyperthyroidism and ophthalmopathy. Study-wide points: Most thyroid clonotypes that were expanded above 0.001 also turned up in blood.

Patients were excluded because of uncontrolled infection, other autoimmune disease, pregnancy or lactation. Thyroid ultrasound and orbital computed tomography, with clinical symptoms and serum thyroxine and TRAb, informed diagnoses. This sample holds PBMCs from roughly 10 ml fresh peripheral blood. It was RNA transcripts that yielded the amplified TCR beta CDR3 regions. HTBI primers were employed in a first-round RT-PCR of the TCR CDR3. TCRdb called the multiplex PCR reads again in MiXCR, with one record for every CDR3 protein. The table shows about 640,000 distinct CDR3 sequences, with roughly 20% occurring only once. Per the germline V gene, CDR1 is MDHEN and CDR2 is SYDVKM. V was pared by 10 bases and J by 0 bases, with 12 bases of the junction left unmatched. This CDR3 contains 16 residues. Remarks on this clonotype: Its target is unknown.

This chain uses TRBV28 with TRBJ1-5; 7 bases are a match to TRBD1. This TCR derives from a man between 25 and 39 years old with Graves' ophthalmopathy. The sample comprised blood. CDR3 nucleotides: TGTGCCATCAACGACAGGGAGGGATATAGCAATCAGCCCCAGCATTTT. Encoded protein: CAINDREGYSNQPQHF. Full variable domain (rest looked up from reference TRBV28 and TRBJ1-5): DVKVTQSSRYLVKRTGEKVFLECVQDMDHENMFWYRQDPGLGLRLIYFSYDVKMKEKGDIPEGYSVSREKKERFSLILESASTNQTSMYLCAINDREGYSNQPQHFGDGTRLSIL.